The clone carrying this T cell receptor (beta chain) occurred once. Other DNA variants within this sample encode the same CDR3. CDR1 and CDR2 (germline): MDHEN, SYDVKM. Trimming cost V 6 bases and J 1 base; bases outside gene matches: 5. This CDR3 region has 14 residues. The data are from a study of cytomegalovirus exposure and HLA in healthy donors. PCR employed 60 Vbeta and 13 Jbeta primers. Using immunoSEQ multiplex PCR, the repertoire was profiled, and TCRdb retains in-frame clones only, with some absent. The repertoire has 200,000 or so clones, over 75% of them found once; the top ten carry roughly 1.9%.

The chain uses TRBV28 and TRBJ1-1, with 7 nucleotides matching TRBD1. The specimen sequenced was PBMCs. The clonotype comes from a man aged 18-30 years in good health and CMV-seronegative. The DNA of the CDR3 is TGTGCCAGCAGCCTCCGGACAGGGAACACTGAAGCTTTCTTT. It specifies CASSLRTGNTEAFF.